The 3 T cell receptor beta chains below come from one sample, sequenced in a study of cytomegalovirus exposure and HLA in healthy donors. The PCR had 60 Vbeta and 13 Jbeta primers. TCRdb's copy holds only in-frame clones and misses some; the assay was immunoSEQ multiplex PCR. The sample records under 300,000 clones, under 80% being singletons. Specimen: PBMCs. These receptor sequences come from a female donor in good health and CMV-seronegative.

V usage is TRBV27 and J usage is TRBJ2-7; D perhaps matches TRBD2 (5 bases). The CDR3 totals 16 residues. Germline V gene lookup returns CDR1 MNHEY and CDR2 SMNVEV (reference sequence). With 4 bases removed from V and 1 base from J, the gap between germline ends came to 17 bases. The CDR3 nucleotides read TGTGCCAGCAGTTCCCCCTCCGGGGTAGGGTCCTACGAGCAGTACTTC. Translated, it gives CASSSPSGVGSYEQYF.

The chain uses TRBV25-1 and TRBJ2-7, with 7 nucleotides matching TRBD2. This CDR3 comprises 13 residues. Germline V CDR1 and CDR2: MGHDK, SYGVNS. J lost 2 bases, V lost 10 bases, and 8 bases had no gene match. The chain's CDR3 is CATSGTTTYEQYF. CDR3 sequence (DNA): TGTGCCACCTCCGGGACTACGACCTACGAGCAGTACTTC.

J is TRBJ1-2 and V is TRBV7-2; TRBD1 aligns across 9 bases. CDR3 length equals 16 residues. After removal of 2 bases from V and 7 bases from J, the junction contained 11 bases not matched to a gene. Per the germline V gene, CDR1 is SGHTA and CDR2 is FQGNSA. Here the CDR3 DNA reads TGTGCCAGCAGCTTACGACCGGGACAGGGACGGGGTGGCTACACCTTC. Residues: CASSLRPGQGRGGYTF.